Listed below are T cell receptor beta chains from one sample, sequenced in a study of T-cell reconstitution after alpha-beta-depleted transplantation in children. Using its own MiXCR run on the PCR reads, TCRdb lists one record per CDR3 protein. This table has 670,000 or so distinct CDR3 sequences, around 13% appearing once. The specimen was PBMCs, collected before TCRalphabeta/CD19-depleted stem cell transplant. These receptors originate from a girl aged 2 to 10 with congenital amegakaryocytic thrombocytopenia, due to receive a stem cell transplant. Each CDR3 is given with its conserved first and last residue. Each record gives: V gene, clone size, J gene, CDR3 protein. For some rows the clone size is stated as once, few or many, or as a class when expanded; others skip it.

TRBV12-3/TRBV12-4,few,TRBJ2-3,CASSSSGALRDTQYF
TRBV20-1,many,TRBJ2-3,CSANSVWGAVSTDTQYF
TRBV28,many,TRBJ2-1,CASRLWGRGPYNEQFF
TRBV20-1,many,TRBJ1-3,CSASGPRNTIYF
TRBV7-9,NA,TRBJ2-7,CASTTTGGNYEQYF
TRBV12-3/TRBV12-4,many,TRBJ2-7,CASLETGTYEQYF
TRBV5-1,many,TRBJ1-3,CASSLRTGTDSGNTIYF
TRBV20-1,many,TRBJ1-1,CSAVQTSSLITEAFF
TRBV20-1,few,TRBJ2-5,CSARDGGGRETQYF
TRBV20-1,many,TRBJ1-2,CSAREPARDGYTF
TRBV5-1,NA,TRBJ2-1,CASSPGSLLAYNEQFF
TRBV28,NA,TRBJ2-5,CASTFHPQDRETETQYF
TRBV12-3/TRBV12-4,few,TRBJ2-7,CASSFSGLAAYEQYF
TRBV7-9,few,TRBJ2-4,CASSPAYWGDAQYF
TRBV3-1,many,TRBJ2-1,CASSQLTGTSGPNSYNEQFF
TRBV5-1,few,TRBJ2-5,CASSLNPTGRGETQYF
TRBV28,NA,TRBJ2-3,CASSFTGAGAGDTQYF
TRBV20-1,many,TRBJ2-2,CSALVDTGELFF
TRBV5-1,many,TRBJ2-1,CASSILAGGSGEQFF
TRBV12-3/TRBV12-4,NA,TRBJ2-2,CASTWTGNRELFF
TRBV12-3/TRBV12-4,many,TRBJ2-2,CASSSGLENTGELFF
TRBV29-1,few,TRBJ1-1,CSGKRTGPEAFF
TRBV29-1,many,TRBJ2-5,CSVNQGETQYF
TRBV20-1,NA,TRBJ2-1,CSARDRRTYNEQFF
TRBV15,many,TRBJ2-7,CATSRGAEGYEQYF
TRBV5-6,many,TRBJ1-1,CASSFSSTEAFF